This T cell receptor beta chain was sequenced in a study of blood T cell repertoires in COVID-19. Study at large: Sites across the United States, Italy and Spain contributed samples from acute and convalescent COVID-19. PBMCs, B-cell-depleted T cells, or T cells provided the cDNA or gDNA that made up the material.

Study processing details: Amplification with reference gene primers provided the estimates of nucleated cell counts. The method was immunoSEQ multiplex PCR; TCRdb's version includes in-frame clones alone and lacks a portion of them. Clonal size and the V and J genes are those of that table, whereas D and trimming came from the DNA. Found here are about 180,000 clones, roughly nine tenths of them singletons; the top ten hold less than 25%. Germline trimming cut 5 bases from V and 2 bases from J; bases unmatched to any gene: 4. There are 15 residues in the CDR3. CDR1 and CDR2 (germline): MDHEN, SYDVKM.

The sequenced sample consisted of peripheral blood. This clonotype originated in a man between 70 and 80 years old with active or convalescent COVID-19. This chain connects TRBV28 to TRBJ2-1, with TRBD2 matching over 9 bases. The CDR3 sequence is CASSPLAGPYNEQFF. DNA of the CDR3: TGTGCCAGCAGTCCCCTAGCGGGACCCTACAATGAGCAGTTCTTC.